This TCR beta chain is drawn from a study of blood T cell repertoires in COVID-19 (dated by TCRdb to 2019 to 2021). Regarding the study in general: The collaborator samples originated in the United States, Italy and Spain and spanned the acute and convalescent phases of COVID-19. The material from the prospective study consisted of cDNA or gDNA derived from T cells, B-cell-depleted T cells, or PBMCs. The dataset comprised deeply sampled blood TCRbeta repertoires from subjects exposed to, actively infected with, or recovered from COVID-19. The repertoires were released in a freely available public database meant as a resource for research on the immune response to SARS-CoV-2. The samples were drawn from the first 160 participants of the ongoing ImmuneRACE study and from 950 to 1,500 subjects provided by 6 global collaborators. A de-identified subject ID, COVID-19 status, age in years and sex were almost always included in the sample metadata. Where HLA class I and class II types were available, the types were taken from metadata supplied by the sample provider, not from assay-based typing.

Each collaborating institution followed its own protocols to collect whole blood in K2EDTA tubes. For TCRbeta analysis, collaborators shipped samples in one of three forms: frozen whole blood, isolated PBMCs, or DNA extracted from either of those sample types. TCRbeta CDR3 regions were amplified from genomic DNA using the immunoSEQ Assay, a bias-controlled multiplex PCR. As for the original processing: Nucleated cell counts per sample were estimated from amplification of reference gene primers within the assay. Sequence reads were collapsed and filtered to measure the absolute abundance of every unique TCRbeta CDR3 rearrangement. Productive Simpson clonality was computed per sample as the square root of Simpson's diversity index over productive rearrangements. TCRdb retrieved this table from immuneACCESS and kept in-frame rearrangements only. Not all clones are present; in checked studies, unresolved V genes account for under half, and no reason is known for the remainder. V, J and clone size are taken as reported in that table, and D and trimming were inferred from the DNA itself. This sample holds about 34,000 clones; roughly four fifths were observed only once. The top ten hold roughly 17% of the sample.

The investigation overall reported the following: The quantity of clinical and demographic metadata differed by source and by participant and was supplied without curation.

This clone was observed a handful of times. Its cognate antigen has yet to be identified. Base qualities are not recorded, but no much larger clone differs from it by a single base. The germline V gene encodes CDR1 SEHNR and CDR2 FQNEAQ (reference sequence). CDR3 length: 17 amino acids, cysteine to phenylalanine. CDR3 DNA is the only sequence kept; it has 51 bases, read in frame from the first base. Trimming takes 1 base from V and 4 bases from J, and the germline ends sit 19 bases apart. In this chain, TRBV7-9 is recombined with TRBJ1-2; the D gene lacks a confident call. The source of this sequence is a human donor in a cohort sampled during active COVID-19. Sequencing was done on a sample of peripheral blood. The CDR3: CASSLEGLEVGVYGYTF. The nucleotides are TGTGCCAGCAGCTTAGAAGGGTTAGAAGTCGGGGTCTATGGCTACACCTTC.